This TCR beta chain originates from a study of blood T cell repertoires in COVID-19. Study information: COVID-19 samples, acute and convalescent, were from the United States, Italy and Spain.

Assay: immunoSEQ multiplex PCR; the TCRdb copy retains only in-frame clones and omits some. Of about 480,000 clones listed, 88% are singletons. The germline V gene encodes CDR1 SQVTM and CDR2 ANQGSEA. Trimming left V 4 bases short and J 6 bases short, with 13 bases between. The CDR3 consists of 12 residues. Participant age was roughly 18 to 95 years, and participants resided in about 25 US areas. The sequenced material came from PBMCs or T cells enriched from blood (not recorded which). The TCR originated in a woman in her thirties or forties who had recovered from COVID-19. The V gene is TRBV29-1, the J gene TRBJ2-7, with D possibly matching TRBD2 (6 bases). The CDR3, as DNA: TGCAGCGTTGTTCTGGGGGAGGCCGAGCAGTACTTC. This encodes CSVVLGEAEQYF.